This T cell receptor beta chain came from a study of blood T cell repertoires in COVID-19. Study background: Italy, Spain and the United States were the sources of the convalescent and acute COVID-19 samples. T cells, B-cell-depleted T cells, or PBMCs provided the cDNA or gDNA that served as material.

The trim removed 5 bases at V and 2 bases at J, leaving 8 bases unmatched. CDR1 and CDR2 (germline): SGDLS, YYNGEE. The CDR3 length is 15 residues. In the authors' methods: Researchers report that nucleated cell counts were estimated from reference gene primer amplification. Clones were read by immunoSEQ multiplex PCR, and TCRdb kept only the in-frame ones, dropping some. Clonal size and the V and J genes are those of that table, whereas D and trimming came from the DNA. The sample includes around 81,000 clones, almost 85% of them seen just once. The source is a human donor in a cohort sampled during active COVID-19. Material for sequencing was peripheral blood. The V gene is TRBV9, the J gene TRBJ1-1; the match to TRBD1 covers 8 bases. This CDR3 reads CASRLGTGPNTEAFF. The CDR3 nucleotides are TGTGCCAGCAGGCTAGGGACAGGACCCAACACTGAAGCTTTCTTT.